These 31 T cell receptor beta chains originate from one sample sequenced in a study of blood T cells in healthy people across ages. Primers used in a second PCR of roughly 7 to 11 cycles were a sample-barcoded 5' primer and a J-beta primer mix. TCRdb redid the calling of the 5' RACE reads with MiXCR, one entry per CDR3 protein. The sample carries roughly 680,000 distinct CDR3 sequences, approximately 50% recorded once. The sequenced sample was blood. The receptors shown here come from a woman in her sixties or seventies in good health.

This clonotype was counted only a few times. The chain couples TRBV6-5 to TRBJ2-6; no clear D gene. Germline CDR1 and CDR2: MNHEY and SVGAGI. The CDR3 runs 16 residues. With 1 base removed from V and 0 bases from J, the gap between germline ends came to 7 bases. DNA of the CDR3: TGTGCCAGCAGTTACTGGGCCTCCTCTGGGGCCAACGTCCTGACTTTC. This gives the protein CASSYWASSGANVLTF.

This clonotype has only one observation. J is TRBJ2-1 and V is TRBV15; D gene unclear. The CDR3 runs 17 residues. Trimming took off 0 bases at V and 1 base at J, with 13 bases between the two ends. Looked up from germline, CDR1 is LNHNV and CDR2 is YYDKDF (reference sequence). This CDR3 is CATSRDRSSSSYNEQFF. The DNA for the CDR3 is TGTGCCACCAGCAGAGATCGGTCGAGTTCTTCCTACAATGAGCAGTTCTTC. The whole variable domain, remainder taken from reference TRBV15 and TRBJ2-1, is DAMVIQNPRYQVTQFGKPVTLSCSQTLNHNVMYWYQQKSSQAPKLLFHYYDKDFNNEADTPDNFQSRRPNTSFCFLDIRSPGLGDTAMYLCATSRDRSSSSYNEQFFGPGTRLTVL.

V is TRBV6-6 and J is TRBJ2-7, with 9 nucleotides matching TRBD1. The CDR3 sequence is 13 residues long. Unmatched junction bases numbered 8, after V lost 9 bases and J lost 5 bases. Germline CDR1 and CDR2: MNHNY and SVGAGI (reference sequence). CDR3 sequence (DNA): TGTGCCAGTTTTACAGGGGGCACCCACGAGCAGTACTTC. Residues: CASFTGGTHEQYF.

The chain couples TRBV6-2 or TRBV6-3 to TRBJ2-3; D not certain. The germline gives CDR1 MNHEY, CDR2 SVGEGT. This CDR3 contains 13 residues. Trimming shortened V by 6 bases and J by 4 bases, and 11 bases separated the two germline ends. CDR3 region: CASRPSSSDTQYF. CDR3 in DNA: TGTGCCAGCAGGCCTTCGTCTTCAGATACGCAGTATTTT.

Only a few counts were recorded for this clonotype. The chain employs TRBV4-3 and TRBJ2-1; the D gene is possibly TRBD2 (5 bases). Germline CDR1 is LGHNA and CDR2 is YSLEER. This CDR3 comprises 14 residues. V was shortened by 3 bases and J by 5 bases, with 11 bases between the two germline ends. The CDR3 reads CASSQRGLNNEQFF. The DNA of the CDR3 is TGCGCCAGCAGCCAGCGTGGACTTAACAATGAGCAGTTCTTC.

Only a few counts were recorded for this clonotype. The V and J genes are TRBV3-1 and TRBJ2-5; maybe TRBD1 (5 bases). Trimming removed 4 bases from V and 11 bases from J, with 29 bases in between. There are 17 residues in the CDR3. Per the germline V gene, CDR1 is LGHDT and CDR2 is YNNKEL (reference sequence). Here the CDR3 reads CASSRRSGAPTQGEQYF. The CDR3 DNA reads TGTGCCAGCAGCCGACGATCAGGTGCGCCTACCCAGGGTGAGCAGTACTTC.

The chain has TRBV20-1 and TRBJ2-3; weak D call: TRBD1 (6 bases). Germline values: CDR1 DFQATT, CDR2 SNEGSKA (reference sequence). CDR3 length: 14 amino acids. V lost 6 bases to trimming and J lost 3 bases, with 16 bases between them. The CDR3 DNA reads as TGCAGTGCCCCAGGGGCCCTCCGTACAGATACGCAGTATTTT. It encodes CSAPGALRTDTQYF.

The CDR3 nucleotides read TGCAGCGCTCCGACTCGGAGGGGGGAGACCCAGTACTTC. Protein: CSAPTRRGETQYF. The V gene is TRBV29-1, the J gene TRBJ2-5; D is perhaps TRBD1 or TRBD2 (6 bases each). The CDR3 has 13 residues. Germline CDR1 and CDR2: SQVTM and ANQGSEA. V lost 7 bases, J lost 5 bases, and 17 bases lay in between.

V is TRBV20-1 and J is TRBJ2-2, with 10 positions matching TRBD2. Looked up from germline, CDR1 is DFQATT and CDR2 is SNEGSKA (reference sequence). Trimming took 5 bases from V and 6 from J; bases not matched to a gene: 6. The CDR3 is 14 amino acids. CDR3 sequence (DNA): TGCAGTGCTCTTAAGCGGGAGGGCCCCGGGGAGCTGTTTTTT. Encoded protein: CSALKREGPGELFF.

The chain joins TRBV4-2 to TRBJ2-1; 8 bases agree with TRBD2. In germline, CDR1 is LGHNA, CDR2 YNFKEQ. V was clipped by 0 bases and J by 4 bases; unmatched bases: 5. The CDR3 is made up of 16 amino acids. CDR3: CASSQDLAGGYNEQFF. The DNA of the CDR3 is TGTGCCAGCAGCCAAGATCTAGCGGGCGGGTACAATGAGCAGTTCTTC.

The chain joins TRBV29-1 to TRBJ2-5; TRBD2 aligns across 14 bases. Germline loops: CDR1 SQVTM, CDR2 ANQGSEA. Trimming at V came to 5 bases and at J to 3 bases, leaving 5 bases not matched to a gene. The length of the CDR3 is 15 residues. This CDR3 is CSVRLAGGPEETQYF. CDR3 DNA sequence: TGCAGCGTTCGACTAGCGGGAGGGCCTGAAGAGACCCAGTACTTC.

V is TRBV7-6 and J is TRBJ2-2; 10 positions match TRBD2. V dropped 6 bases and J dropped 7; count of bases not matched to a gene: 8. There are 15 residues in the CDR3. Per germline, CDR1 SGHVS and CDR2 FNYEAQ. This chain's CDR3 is CASRFIAGGHGELFF. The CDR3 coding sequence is TGTGCCAGCAGATTTATAGCGGGAGGTCACGGGGAGCTGTTTTTT.

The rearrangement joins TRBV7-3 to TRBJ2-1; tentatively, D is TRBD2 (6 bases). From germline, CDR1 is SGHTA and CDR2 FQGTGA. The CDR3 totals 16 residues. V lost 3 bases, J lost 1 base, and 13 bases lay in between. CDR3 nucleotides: TGTGCCAGCAGCTTCGACGGGAGTGCATCCTACAATGAGCAGTTCTTC. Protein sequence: CASSFDGSASYNEQFF.

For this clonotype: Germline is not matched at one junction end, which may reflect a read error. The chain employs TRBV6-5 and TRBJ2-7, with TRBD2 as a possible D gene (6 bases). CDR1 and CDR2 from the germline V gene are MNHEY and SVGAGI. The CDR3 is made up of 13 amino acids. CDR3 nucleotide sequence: TGTGCCAGCAGACAGAGGGACTCCTACAAGCAGTACTTC. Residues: CASRQRDSYKQYF.

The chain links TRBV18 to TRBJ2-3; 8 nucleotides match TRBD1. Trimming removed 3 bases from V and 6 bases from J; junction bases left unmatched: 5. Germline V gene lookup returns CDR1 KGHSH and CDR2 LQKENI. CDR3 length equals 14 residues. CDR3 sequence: CASSPGQGIDTQYF. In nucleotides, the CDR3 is TGTGCCAGCTCACCCGGACAGGGTATTGATACGCAGTATTTT.

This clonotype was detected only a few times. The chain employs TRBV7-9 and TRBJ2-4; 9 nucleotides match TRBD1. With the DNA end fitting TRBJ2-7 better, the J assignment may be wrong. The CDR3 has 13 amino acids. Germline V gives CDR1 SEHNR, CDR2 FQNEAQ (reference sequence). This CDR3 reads CASRRQGEGEQYF. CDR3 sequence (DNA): TGTGCCAGCAGGAGACAGGGGGAAGGCGAGCAGTACTTC.

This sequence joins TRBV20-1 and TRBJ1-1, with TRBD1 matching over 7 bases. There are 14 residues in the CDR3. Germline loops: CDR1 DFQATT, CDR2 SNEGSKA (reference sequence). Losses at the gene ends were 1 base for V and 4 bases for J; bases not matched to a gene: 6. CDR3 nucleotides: TGCAGTGCTAGAGGATACAGGGGAGCCACTGAAGCTTTCTTT. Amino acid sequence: CSARGYRGATEAFF.

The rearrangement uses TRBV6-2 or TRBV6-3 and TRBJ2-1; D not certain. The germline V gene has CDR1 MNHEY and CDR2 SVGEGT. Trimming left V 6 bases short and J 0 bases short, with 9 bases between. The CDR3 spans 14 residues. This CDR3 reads CASSTGPSYNEQFF. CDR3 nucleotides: TGTGCCAGCAGCACGGGTCCCTCCTACAATGAGCAGTTCTTC.

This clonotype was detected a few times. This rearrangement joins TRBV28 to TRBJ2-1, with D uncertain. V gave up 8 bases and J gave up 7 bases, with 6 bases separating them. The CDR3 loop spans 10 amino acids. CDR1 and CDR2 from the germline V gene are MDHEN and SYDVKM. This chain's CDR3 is CASGWNEQFF. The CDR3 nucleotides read TGTGCCAGCGGATGGAATGAGCAGTTCTTC.

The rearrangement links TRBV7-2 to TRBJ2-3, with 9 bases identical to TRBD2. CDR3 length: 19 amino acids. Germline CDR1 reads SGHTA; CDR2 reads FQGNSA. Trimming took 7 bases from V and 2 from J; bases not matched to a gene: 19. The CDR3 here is CASKGPRGLAGLSTDTQYF. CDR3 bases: TGTGCCAGCAAAGGTCCGAGGGGACTAGCAGGTCTTTCCACAGATACGCAGTATTTT.

CDR3 DNA: TGTGCCAGCAGTTACTCGACAGGGTCAGAGACCCAGTACTTC. Translating it yields CASSYSTGSETQYF. V is TRBV6-5 and J is TRBJ2-5; 7 bases fit TRBD1. CDR3 length: 14 residues. Germline V gives CDR1 MNHEY, CDR2 SVGAGI. V was pared by 0 bases and J by 4 bases, with 2 bases of the junction left unmatched.

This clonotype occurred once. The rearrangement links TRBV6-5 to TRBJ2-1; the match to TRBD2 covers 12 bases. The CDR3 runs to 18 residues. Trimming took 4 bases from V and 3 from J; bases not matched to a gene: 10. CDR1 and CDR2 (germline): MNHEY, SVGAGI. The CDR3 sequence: CASSFPLAGGINYNEQFF. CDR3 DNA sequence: TGTGCCAGCAGTTTCCCGCTAGCGGGAGGGATAAACTACAATGAGCAGTTCTTC.

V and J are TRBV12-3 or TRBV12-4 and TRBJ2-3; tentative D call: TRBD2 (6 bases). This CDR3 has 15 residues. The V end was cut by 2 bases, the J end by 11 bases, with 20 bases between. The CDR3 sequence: CASSLSGVTADVQYF. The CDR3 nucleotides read TGTGCCAGCAGTTTATCGGGAGTGACCGCAGATGTGCAGTATTTT.

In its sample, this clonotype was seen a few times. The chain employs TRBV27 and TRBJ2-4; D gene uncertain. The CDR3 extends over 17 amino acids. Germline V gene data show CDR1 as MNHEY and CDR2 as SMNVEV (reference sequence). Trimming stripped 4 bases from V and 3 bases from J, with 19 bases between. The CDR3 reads CASSSPSHGGVKNIQYF. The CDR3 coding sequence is TGTGCCAGCAGTTCCCCTTCGCATGGTGGAGTCAAAAACATTCAGTACTTC.

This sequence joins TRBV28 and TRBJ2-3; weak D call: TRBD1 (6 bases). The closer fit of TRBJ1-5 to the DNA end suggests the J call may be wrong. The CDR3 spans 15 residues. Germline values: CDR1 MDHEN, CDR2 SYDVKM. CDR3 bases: TGTGCCAGCAGAGTACAGGGAGTAAGCAATCAGCCCCAGCATTTT. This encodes CASRVQGVSNQPQHF.

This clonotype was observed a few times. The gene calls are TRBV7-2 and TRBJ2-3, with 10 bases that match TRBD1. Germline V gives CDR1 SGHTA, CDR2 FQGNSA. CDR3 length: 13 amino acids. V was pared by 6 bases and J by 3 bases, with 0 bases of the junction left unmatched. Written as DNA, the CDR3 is TGTGCCAGCAGGGGACAGGGGACAGATACGCAGTATTTT. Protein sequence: CASRGQGTDTQYF.

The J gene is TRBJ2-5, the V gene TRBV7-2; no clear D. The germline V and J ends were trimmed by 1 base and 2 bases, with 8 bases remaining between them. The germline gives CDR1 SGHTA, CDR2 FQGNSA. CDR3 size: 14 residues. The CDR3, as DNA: TGTGCCAGCAGCTTAGTGGCCTGGCAAGAGACCCAGTACTTC. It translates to CASSLVAWQETQYF.

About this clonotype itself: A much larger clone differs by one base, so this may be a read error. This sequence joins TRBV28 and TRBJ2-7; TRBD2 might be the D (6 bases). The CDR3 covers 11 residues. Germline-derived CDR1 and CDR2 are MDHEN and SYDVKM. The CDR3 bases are TGTGCCACTCAGGAGGGCTACAAGCAGTACTTC. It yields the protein CATQEGYKQYF.

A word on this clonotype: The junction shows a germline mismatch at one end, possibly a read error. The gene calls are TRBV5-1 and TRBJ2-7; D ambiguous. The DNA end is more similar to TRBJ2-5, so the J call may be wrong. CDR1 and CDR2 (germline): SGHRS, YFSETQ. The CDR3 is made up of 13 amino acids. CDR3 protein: CVSSLEPRGTQYF. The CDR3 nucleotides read TGCGTCAGCAGCTTGGAACCCAGAGGGACCCAGTACTTC.

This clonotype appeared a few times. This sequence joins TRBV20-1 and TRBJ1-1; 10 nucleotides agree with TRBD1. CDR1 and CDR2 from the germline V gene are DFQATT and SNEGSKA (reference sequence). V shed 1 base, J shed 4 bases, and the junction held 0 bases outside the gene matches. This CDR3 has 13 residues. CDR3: CSARGTGGTEAFF. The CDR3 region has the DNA TGCAGTGCTAGAGGGACAGGGGGCACTGAAGCTTTCTTT.

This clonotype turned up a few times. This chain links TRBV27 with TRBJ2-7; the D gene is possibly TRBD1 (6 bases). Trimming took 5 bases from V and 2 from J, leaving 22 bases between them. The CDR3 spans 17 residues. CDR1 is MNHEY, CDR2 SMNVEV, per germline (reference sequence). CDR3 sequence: CASSDLRQDVIPYEQYF. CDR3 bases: TGTGCCAGCAGTGACCTTAGACAGGATGTCATCCCCTACGAGCAGTACTTC.